These 15 T cell receptor beta chains share one sample of origin, sequenced in a study of cytomegalovirus exposure and HLA in healthy donors. The PCR had 60 Vbeta and 13 Jbeta primers. Generated by immunoSEQ multiplex PCR, the TCRdb table keeps only in-frame clones and is missing some. The repertoire includes approximately 100,000 clones, around 76% of them detected once, and less than 15% sits in the top ten. The material sequenced was PBMCs. Every receptor here comes from a woman aged 40 to 50 in good health and CMV-seropositive.

The gene calls are TRBV11-2 and TRBJ2-7; 11 positions agree with TRBD2. The CDR3 sequence is 15 residues long. Unmatched junction bases numbered 11, after V lost 5 bases and J lost 8 bases. The germline CDR1 and CDR2 sequences are SGHAT and FQNNGV. The DNA for the CDR3 is TGTGCCAGCAGCCTAATAGCGGGGGGGATAAGACAGCAGTACTTC. It is translated as CASSLIAGGIRQQYF.

The table lists this clone with a count of one. V gene TRBV10-3 combines with J gene TRBJ2-3; TRBD2 matches at 9 bases. V gave up 9 bases and J gave up 2 bases; unmatched junction bases: 6. Germline CDR1 ENHRY, CDR2 SYGVKD. This CDR3 is built from 14 residues. CDR3 protein: CAIARGGDTDTQYF. DNA for the CDR3: TGTGCCATAGCTCGCGGGGGGGACACAGATACGCAGTATTTT.

The CDR3 sequence: CAWSGGGRETQYF. The CDR3 coding sequence is TGTGCCTGGTCTGGCGGGGGGAGGGAGACCCAGTACTTC. The chain combines TRBV30 with TRBJ2-5, with TRBD2 matching over 8 bases. Germline CDR1 GTSNPN, CDR2 SVGIG (reference sequence). CDR3 length equals 13 residues. With V trimmed by 5 bases and J by 5 bases, 7 bases remained unmatched.

About this clone: Additional DNA sequences in this sample encode the identical CDR3. V usage is TRBV30 and J usage is TRBJ1-2, with unresolved D. Trimming pared 3 bases from V and 8 bases from J, leaving 7 bases between. The CDR3 length is 10 residues. Per the germline V gene, CDR1 is GTSNPN and CDR2 is SVGIG (reference sequence). This chain's CDR3 is CAWRRGGYTF. CDR3 DNA sequence: TGTGCCTGGAGGCGAGGGGGCTACACCTTC.

This CDR3 reads CASSQVQGSGYGYTF. Here the CDR3 DNA reads TGTGCCAGCAGCCAAGTGCAGGGATCAGGCTATGGCTACACCTTC. The chain combines TRBV4-2 with TRBJ1-2, with D possibly being TRBD1 (5 bases). The CDR3 is 15 amino acids. Germline V gives CDR1 LGHNA, CDR2 YNFKEQ. V dropped 1 base and J dropped 4 bases, with 13 bases sitting between them.

The V and J genes are TRBV30 and TRBJ1-2, with TRBD1 identical over 10 bases. This CDR3 has 15 amino acids. Trimming removed 0 bases from V and 4 bases from J; junction bases left unmatched: 5. The germline V gene has CDR1 GTSNPN and CDR2 SVGIG (reference sequence). The DNA of the CDR3 is TGTGCCTGGAGTGTTGGGACAGGGGTGGGCTATGGCTACACCTTC. It codes for CAWSVGTGVGYGYTF.

The chain links TRBV29-1 to TRBJ1-1; 7 nucleotides agree with TRBD1. The CDR3 length is 12 residues. J was trimmed by 9 bases and V by 5 bases; bases with no gene match: 9. The V gene's germline CDR1 is SQVTM and CDR2 ANQGSEA. This chain's CDR3 is CSVTITGEKAFF. CDR3 in DNA: TGCAGCGTTACTATCACAGGGGAAAAAGCTTTCTTT. Full variable domain (remainder filled in from reference TRBV29-1 and TRBJ1-1): SAVISQKPSRDICQRGTSLTIQCQVDSQVTMMFWYRQQPGQSLTLIATANQGSEATYESGFVIDKFPISRPNLTFSTLTVSNMSPEDSSIYLCSVTITGEKAFFGQGTRLTVV.

V and J are TRBV29-1 and TRBJ2-3; 12 bases fit TRBD2. Germline values: CDR1 SQVTM, CDR2 ANQGSEA. V lost 6 bases, J lost 1 base, and 5 bases stayed unmatched. The CDR3 loop spans 15 amino acids. This CDR3 reads CSVDLAGGRTDTQYF. CDR3 nucleotide sequence: TGCAGCGTAGACCTAGCGGGGGGGCGCACAGATACGCAGTATTTT.

J is TRBJ2-2 and V is TRBV19; D remains unclear. From germline, CDR1 is LNHDA and CDR2 SQIVND (reference sequence). Trimming took off 10 bases at V and 8 bases at J, with 8 bases between the two ends. CDR3 length: 10 residues. This CDR3 reads CATRSGELFF. CDR3 nucleotides: TGTGCCACGCGGTCAGGGGAGCTGTTTTTT.

This chain uses TRBV2 with TRBJ1-1; TRBD1 matches 9 bases. J was trimmed by 7 bases and V by 7 bases; bases with no gene match: 10. The CDR3 runs 14 residues. The germline V gene encodes CDR1 SNHLY and CDR2 FYNNEI. The CDR3 sequence: CASTVWTGVNEAFF. The CDR3 region has the DNA TGTGCCAGCACGGTCTGGACAGGGGTTAATGAAGCTTTCTTT.

The CDR3 nucleotides read TGTGCCATCTTGACAGGGGCGAACACTGAAGCTTTCTTT. Its translation is CAILTGANTEAFF. V and J are TRBV10-3 and TRBJ1-1; 8 bases match TRBD1. In germline, CDR1 is ENHRY, CDR2 SYGVKD. This CDR3 is 13 amino acids long. V trimming: 8 bases; J trimming: 1 base; junction bases outside the gene matches: 3.

In this sample, this clone turned up a few times. The CDR3 nucleotides read TGTGCCAGCAGTGTTGAGGAACTCTATGGCTACACCTTC. Amino acids: CASSVEELYGYTF. The V and J genes are TRBV2 and TRBJ1-2; no definite D call. Looked up from germline, CDR1 is SNHLY and CDR2 is FYNNEI. Trimming shortened V by 4 bases and J by 4 bases, and 10 bases separated the two germline ends. This CDR3 is built from 13 residues.

The V and J genes are TRBV9 and TRBJ1-6, with D maybe TRBD1 (5 bases). This CDR3 contains 18 residues. Germline CDR1 and CDR2: SGDLS and YYNGEE. Between the trimmed V and J ends, which lost 0 bases and 2 bases, there was a span of 15 bases. Here the CDR3 reads CASSVGRGTSTYNSPLHF. The CDR3 DNA reads as TGTGCCAGCAGCGTAGGGAGGGGAACTAGCACCTATAATTCACCCCTCCACTTT.

V is TRBV6-5 and J is TRBJ2-7; perhaps TRBD2 as D (7 bases). CDR1 is MNHEY and CDR2 is SVGAGI in the germline V gene. The CDR3 sequence is 12 residues long. Trimming took off 7 bases at V and 2 bases at J, with 9 bases between the two ends. CDR3 loop: CASKGGPYEQYF. The CDR3 DNA follows: TGTGCCAGCAAGGGGGGGCCCTACGAGCAGTACTTC.

The gene calls are TRBV5-1 and TRBJ1-1, with 9 nucleotides matching TRBD1. CDR1 SGHRS and CDR2 YFSETQ come from the germline V gene. Germline trimming cut 0 bases from V and 0 bases from J; bases unmatched to any gene: 6. The CDR3 has 17 amino acids. Here the CDR3 reads CASSLEPGQGLNTEAFF. The CDR3 DNA sequence: TGCGCCAGCAGCTTGGAACCGGGACAGGGATTGAACACTGAAGCTTTCTTT.